Listed here is a single T cell receptor beta chain. Its cognate antigen has yet to be identified. Within one base of it there is no much larger clone, and no base qualities were kept. Systemically healthy Caucasian individuals from Russia, about 38 in total and aged about 6 to 100 years, were included as donors. About 10 milliliters of peripheral blood were drawn from each donor into EDTA-treated Vacutainer tubes. Ficoll-Paque density-gradient centrifugation was used to isolate PBMCs, with at least 7 million per sample. Total RNA was extracted from PBMCs with Trizol reagent, with at least 5 micrograms obtained per sample. For every donor, an aliquot of PBMCs went through flow cytometry to measure the percentages of naive CD45RAhigh/CD27high T cells. CDR1 is given as ENHRY and CDR2 as SYGVKD, both from the germline V gene. V and J are trimmed by 6 bases and 3 bases, and the gene matches miss 4 bases of the junction. Including cysteine and phenylalanine, the CDR3 has 13 amino acids. Only the CDR3 part of the read is kept: 39 bases, read in frame from the first base.

The library came from 5' RACE. The reads were generated on an Illumina HiSeq 2500. A second PCR of roughly 7 to 11 cycles was performed with a sample-barcoded 5' primer and a J-beta primer mix. A template-switch 5' adaptor carrying 12 random nucleotides introduced a unique molecular identifier onto each TCR beta cDNA molecule. Each sample yielded at least 2.5 million CDR3-containing paired-end reads. All of the RNA was converted into first-strand cDNA using the Mint cDNA synthesis kit, with a TRBC-specific oligonucleotide serving as the primer. Following uracil-DNA glycosylase treatment, all cDNA underwent a first 18-cycle PCR with the universal primers M1SS and BC2_uni_R. As for the authors' bioinformatics: For normalization, 1 million high-quality reads were randomly selected from each sample, with every read carrying a distinct molecular identifier. Reads sharing molecular identifiers were discarded rather than binned into consensus sequences. MiTCR, set to a Q25 quality threshold and the strictest error-elimination algorithm, was used for CDR3 identification, clonotype clustering and error correction. A nonparametric unseen species model with Euler transformation was used to estimate a lower bound on total TCR beta diversity. Through fastp at Q25 and MiXCR, TCRdb rebuilt clones from the public reads, retaining in-frame beta chains. CDR3 protein duplicates are merged, each entry listing the most common genes and DNA. What appears here as the V and J calls and clone size reflects TCRdb's work, not the paper's. Here the sample has more than 700,000 distinct CDR3 sequences; about 55% occur a single time. The ten most abundant clones make up about 42% of the sample.

This entry is derived from a study of blood T cells in healthy people across ages (dated by TCRdb to the mid-2010s). The study in broad terms: In model experiments, template switching captured roughly one uniquely barcoded TCR beta cDNA molecule for every two T cells. The study measured age-related changes in TCR beta repertoire diversity using deep sequencing normalized with unique cDNA molecular identifiers. Donors were grouped into four age groups: young (average roughly 17 years), middle-aged (39), aged (62) and long-lived (approximately 75). Donors of different ages were randomly distributed across sequencing lanes to avoid experimental bias. For two donors (one aged 18 to 30 and one aged 80 or older), the study analyzed two additional independent replicas of 1 million unique cDNA reads from the same blood draw.

On the study overall, not on this receptor specifically: Observed TCR beta diversity correlated strongly with the percentage of naive T cells measured by flow cytometry. Compared with the aged group, the long-lived group had more naive CD4+ T cells, fewer expanded clones and increased TCR diversity, a pattern suggesting age selection. Estimates of total diversity from one million sequenced T cells were regarded as lower bounds and underestimates. Observed TCR beta diversity per million T cells fell roughly linearly with age, and a significant reduction was already apparent by age roughly 40. Because the CMV infection status of the donors was unknown, age-related changes in expanded clonotypes may potentially have been confounded. Since profiling was done on bulk unsorted PBMCs, naive and antigen-experienced compartments could not be conclusively compared.

This clonotype was obtained from a man of 80 years or more in good health. The receptor chain draws on TRBV10-3 and TRBJ2-7, and 8 bases in between align with TRBD1. The sample was blood. The CDR3 reads CAIRPGQDYEQYF. The bases read TGTGCCATCAGACCGGGACAGGACTACGAGCAGTACTTC.